These 11 T cell receptor beta chains share one sample of origin, sequenced in a study of blood T cell repertoires in COVID-19. Libraries were prepared by immunoSEQ multiplex PCR; TCRdb keeps only in-frame clonotypes and omits some of them. In the table there are 150,000 to 200,000 clones, 86% of which are singletons. Sequencing was performed on peripheral blood. Receptors originate from a man over 45 with active or convalescent COVID-19.

The genes are TRBV14 and TRBJ1-3; D is ambiguous. The CDR3 extends over 14 amino acids. The V gene lost 1 base and the J gene lost 4 bases, with 8 bases spanning the gap. Per germline, CDR1 SGHDN and CDR2 FVKESK. The CDR3 coding sequence is TGTGCCAGCAGCCAAGCAGGTGGCGGAAACACCATATATTTT. This codes for CASSQAGGGNTIYF. Variable domain in full (rest from reference TRBV14 and TRBJ1-3): EAGVTQFPSHSVIEKGQTVTLRCDPISGHDNLYWYRRVMGKEIKFLLHFVKESKQDESGMPNNRFLAERTGGTYSTLKVQPAELEDSGVYFCASSQAGGGNTIYFGEGSWLTVV.

CDR3 residues: CASRGTGGAYYGYTF. The CDR3 DNA follows: TGTGCCAGCCGGGGTACAGGGGGCGCGTACTATGGCTACACCTTC. J is TRBJ1-2 and V is TRBV2; 9 bases align to TRBD1. This CDR3 has 15 residues. The trim removed 8 bases at V and 3 bases at J, leaving 10 bases unmatched. The germline V gene has CDR1 SNHLY and CDR2 FYNNEI.

This clone appeared a single time. The rearrangement links TRBV3-1 (or the pseudogene TRBV3-2) to TRBJ2-1, with 15 bases lining up with TRBD2. V lost 1 base, J lost 7 bases, and 11 bases stayed unmatched. CDR1 is LGHDT and CDR2 is YNNKEL in the germline V gene (reference sequence). This CDR3 has 19 amino acids. CDR3 sequence (DNA): TGTGCCAGCAGCCAAGGGACTAGCGGGAGGGGGTTCGGGACTAATGAGCAGTTCTTC. Protein: CASSQGTSGRGFGTNEQFF.

The chain has TRBV18 and TRBJ1-1, with a possible D match to TRBD1 (6 bases). V gave up 0 bases and J gave up 2 bases, with 10 bases separating them. This CDR3 has 15 amino acids. From germline, CDR1 is KGHSH and CDR2 LQKENI. The CDR3 here is CASSPPEGGNTEAFF. The CDR3 DNA follows: TGTGCCAGCTCACCACCGGAAGGGGGAAACACTGAAGCTTTCTTT.

V is TRBV12-3 or TRBV12-4 and J is TRBJ2-5; D not resolved. The CDR3 covers 13 residues. The V end was cut by 2 bases, the J end by 3 bases, with 7 bases between. CDR3 DNA sequence: TGTGCCAGCAGTTTAAGTACAGAAGAGACCCAGTACTTC. It specifies CASSLSTEETQYF.

J is TRBJ1-1 and V is TRBV29-1; D possibly corresponds to TRBD1 (6 bases). Trimming took 6 bases from V and 6 from J, leaving 11 bases between them. This CDR3 is 11 amino acids long. The V gene's germline CDR1 is SQVTM and CDR2 ANQGSEA. The DNA of the CDR3 is TGCAGCGTGGACAGCCCCTCTGAAGCTTTCTTT. It specifies CSVDSPSEAFF.

The J gene is TRBJ2-7, the V gene TRBV28, with 7 bases aligning to TRBD1. CDR3 length: 13 residues. V trimming: 6 bases; J trimming: 5 bases; junction bases outside the gene matches: 7. Germline CDR1 and CDR2: MDHEN and SYDVKM. CDR3 in amino acids: CASSLTGVHEQYF. CDR3 sequence (DNA): TGTGCCAGCAGCCTAACAGGGGTCCACGAGCAGTACTTC.

The chain is built from TRBV7-2 and TRBJ2-7; a possible D gene is TRBD2 (5 bases). CDR3 length: 13 amino acids. V shed 1 base and J shed 5 bases, with 9 bases lying between them. Germline V gene lookup returns CDR1 SGHTA and CDR2 FQGNSA. CDR3 region: CASSLGQRDEQYF. Written as DNA, the CDR3 is TGTGCCAGCAGCTTAGGGCAGAGGGACGAGCAGTACTTC.

This chain uses TRBV6-6 with TRBJ1-4; 12 nucleotides agree with TRBD1. CDR1 and CDR2 (germline): MNHNY, SVGAGI (reference sequence). J lost 0 bases, V lost 5 bases, and 10 bases had no gene match. The CDR3 extends over 19 amino acids. The CDR3 reads CASSPGQGAIWATNEKLFF. CDR3 in DNA: TGTGCCAGCAGTCCGGGACAGGGGGCGATCTGGGCAACTAATGAAAAACTGTTTTTT.

The V call is TRBV6-5, the J call TRBJ2-6; D gene uncertain. Trimming removed 6 bases from V and 5 bases from J, with 8 bases in between. Germline V CDR1 and CDR2: MNHEY, SVGAGI. CDR3 length equals 13 residues. The CDR3 DNA follows: TGTGCCAGCAGATACGACAGGGCCAACGTCCTGACTTTC. Translated, it gives CASRYDRANVLTF.

Concerning this clone: This same CDR3 is encoded by further DNA sequences in the sample. The chain recombines TRBV12-3 or TRBV12-4 with TRBJ1-5; D gene uncertain. V was clipped by 4 bases and J by 5 bases, with 6 bases between them. This CDR3 spans 12 amino acids. The CDR3 sequence: CASSSRDQPQHF. The CDR3 DNA follows: TGTGCCAGCAGTTCTCGGGATCAGCCCCAGCATTTT.